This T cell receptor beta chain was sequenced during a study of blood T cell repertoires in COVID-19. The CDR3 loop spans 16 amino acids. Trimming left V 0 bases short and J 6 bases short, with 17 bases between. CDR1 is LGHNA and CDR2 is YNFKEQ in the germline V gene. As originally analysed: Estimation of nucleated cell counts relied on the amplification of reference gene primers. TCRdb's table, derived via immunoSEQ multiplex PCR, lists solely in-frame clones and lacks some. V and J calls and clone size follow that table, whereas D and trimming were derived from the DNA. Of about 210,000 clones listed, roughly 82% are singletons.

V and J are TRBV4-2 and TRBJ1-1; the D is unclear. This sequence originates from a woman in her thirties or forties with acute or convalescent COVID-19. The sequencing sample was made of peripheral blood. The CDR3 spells CASSQELRGRLAEAFF. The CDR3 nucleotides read TGTGCCAGCAGCCAAGAATTAAGAGGGCGACTGGCTGAAGCTTTCTTT.